Below, 9 T cell receptor beta chains from the same sample are listed, as sequenced in a study of blood T cell repertoires in COVID-19. Sequencing was performed with immunoSEQ multiplex PCR; in TCRdb, only in-frame clones are kept and a portion is missing. The data contain around 98,000 clones, nearly 90% of them singletons. Sequencing used peripheral blood. The receptors were sampled from a man aged 65 to 85 with acute or convalescent COVID-19.

The chain joins TRBV11-2 to TRBJ1-1; 10 bases line up with TRBD1. The germline V gene has CDR1 SGHAT and CDR2 FQNNGV. Trimming removed 4 bases from V and 1 base from J; junction bases left unmatched: 12. This CDR3 is built from 18 residues. The CDR3 coding sequence is TGTGCCAGCAGCTCAAGACAGGGGGCGGGTGTAGCGAACACTGAAGCTTTCTTT. Protein: CASSSRQGAGVANTEAFF. Drawing the rest from reference TRBV11-2 and TRBJ1-1, the complete variable domain is EAGVAQSPRYKIIEKRQSVAFWCNPISGHATLYWYQQILGQGPKLLIQFQNNGVVDDSQLPKDRFSAERLKGVDSTLKIQPAKLEDSAVYLCASSSRQGAGVANTEAFFGQGTRLTVV.

The chain employs TRBV9 and TRBJ1-5, with TRBD1 matching over 7 bases. The V gene end was trimmed by 0 bases and the J gene end by 6 bases; junction bases not matched to a gene: 6. The CDR3 has 15 amino acids. Per germline, CDR1 SGDLS and CDR2 YYNGEE. The CDR3 loop is CASSVGATGVQPQHF. The CDR3 nucleotides read TGTGCCAGCAGCGTAGGGGCCACAGGGGTTCAGCCCCAGCATTTT. The entire variable domain, with the rest obtained from reference TRBV9 and TRBJ1-5, is as follows: DSGVTQTPKHLITATGQRVTLRCSPRSGDLSVYWYQQSLDQGLQFLIQYYNGEERAKGNILERFSAQQFPDLHSELNLSSLELGDSALYFCASSVGATGVQPQHFGDGTRLSIL.

The chain joins TRBV18 to TRBJ1-2; TRBD1 matches at 10 bases. The CDR3 loop spans 15 amino acids. Germline V gene data show CDR1 as KGHSH and CDR2 as LQKENI. V was pared by 5 bases and J by 8 bases, with 11 bases of the junction left unmatched. CDR3: CASSSDRGLTRGYTF. The CDR3 nucleotides read TGTGCCAGCTCATCCGACAGGGGGCTAACGCGAGGCTACACCTTC.

The chain employs TRBV6-5 and TRBJ2-1; D gene uncertain. The V end was cut by 10 bases, the J end by 1 base, with 11 bases between. The CDR3 covers 13 residues. Germline-derived CDR1 and CDR2 are MNHEY and SVGAGI. CDR3 nucleotides: TGTGCCACCCGTGGGCGATCCTACAATGAGCAGTTCTTC. The encoded protein is CATRGRSYNEQFF.

The genes are TRBV5-1 and TRBJ1-3; 7 nucleotides align to TRBD1. Germline CDR1 reads SGHRS; CDR2 reads YFSETQ. Unmatched junction bases numbered 5, after V lost 2 bases and J lost 3 bases. The CDR3 contains 15 residues. The CDR3 DNA follows: TGCGCCAGCAGCTTATTAGGGGGCGATGGAAACACCATATATTTT. This sequence encodes CASSLLGGDGNTIYF.

V is TRBV6-5 and J is TRBJ1-2; no firm D call. This CDR3 is 12 amino acids long. V lost 5 bases, J lost 8 bases, and 12 bases lay in between. Germline V gene sequence: CDR1 MNHEY, CDR2 SVGAGI. The CDR3 DNA is TGTGCCAGCAGTAAGGCGGGGTTGGGCTACACCTTC. This sequence encodes CASSKAGLGYTF.

V is TRBV9 and J is TRBJ1-2, with unresolved D. The germline gives CDR1 SGDLS, CDR2 YYNGEE. This CDR3 region has 13 residues. Deletions cut 1 base from V and 5 bases from J, with 9 bases between. The CDR3 DNA follows: TGTGCCAGCAGCGTACTGGAACAGTATGGCTACACCTTC. Residues: CASSVLEQYGYTF.

The V gene is TRBV6-5, the J gene TRBJ1-2, with TRBD1 as a possible D gene (6 bases). The germline V gene has CDR1 MNHEY and CDR2 SVGAGI. The CDR3 covers 15 residues. Between the trimmed V and J ends, which lost 4 bases and 3 bases, there was a span of 15 bases. CDR3 bases: TGTGCCAGCAGTTCCTACAGGGCGTTCGACTATGGCTACACCTTC. Protein product: CASSSYRAFDYGYTF.

Here the CDR3 DNA reads TGTGCCATCAGGGGGACTGGCTCCTACGAGCAGTACTTC. Its protein product is CAIRGTGSYEQYF. This chain links TRBV10-3 with TRBJ2-7; D may be TRBD2 (6 bases). V gave up 6 bases and J gave up 0 bases, with 9 bases separating them. This CDR3 has 13 residues. The germline gives CDR1 ENHRY, CDR2 SYGVKD.